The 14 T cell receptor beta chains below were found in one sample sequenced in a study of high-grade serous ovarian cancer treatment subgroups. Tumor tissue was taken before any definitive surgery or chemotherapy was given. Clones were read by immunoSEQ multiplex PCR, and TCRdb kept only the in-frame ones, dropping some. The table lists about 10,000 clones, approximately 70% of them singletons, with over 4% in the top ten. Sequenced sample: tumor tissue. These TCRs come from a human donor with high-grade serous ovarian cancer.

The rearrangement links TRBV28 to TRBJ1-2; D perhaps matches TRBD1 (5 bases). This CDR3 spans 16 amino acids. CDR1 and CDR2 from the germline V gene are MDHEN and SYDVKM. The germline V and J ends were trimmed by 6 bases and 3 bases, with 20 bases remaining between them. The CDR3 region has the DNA TGTGCCAGCAGCCCCGTCGGAACCCGGGGGGACTATGGCTACACCTTC. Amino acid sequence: CASSPVGTRGDYGYTF.

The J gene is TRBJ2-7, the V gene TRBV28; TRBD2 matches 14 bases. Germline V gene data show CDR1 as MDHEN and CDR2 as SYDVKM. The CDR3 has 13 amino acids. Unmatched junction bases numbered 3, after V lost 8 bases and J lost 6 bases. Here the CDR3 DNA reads TGTGCCAGCTGGGGACTAGCGGGAGCCGAGCAGTACTTC. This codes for CASWGLAGAEQYF.

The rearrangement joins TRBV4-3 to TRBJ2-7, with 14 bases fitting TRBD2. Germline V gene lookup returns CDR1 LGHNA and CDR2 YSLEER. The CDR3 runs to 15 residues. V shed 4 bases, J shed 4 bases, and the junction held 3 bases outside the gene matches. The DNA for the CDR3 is TGCGCCAGCAGCCCGGGGACTAGCGGGAGATACGAGCAGTACTTC. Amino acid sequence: CASSPGTSGRYEQYF.

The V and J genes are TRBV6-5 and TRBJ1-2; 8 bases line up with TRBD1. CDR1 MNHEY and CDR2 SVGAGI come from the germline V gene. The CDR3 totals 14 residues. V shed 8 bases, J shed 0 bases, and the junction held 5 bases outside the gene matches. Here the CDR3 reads CASARDRTNYGYTF. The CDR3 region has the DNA TGTGCCAGCGCCCGGGACAGGACTAACTATGGCTACACCTTC.

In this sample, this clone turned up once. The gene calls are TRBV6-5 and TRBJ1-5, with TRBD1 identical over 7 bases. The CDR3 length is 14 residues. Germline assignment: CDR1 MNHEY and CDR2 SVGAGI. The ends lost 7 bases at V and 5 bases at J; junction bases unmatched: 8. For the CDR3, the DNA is TGTGCCAGCATTTCAGGGGGACGGGATCAGCCCCAGCATTTT. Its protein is CASISGGRDQPQHF.

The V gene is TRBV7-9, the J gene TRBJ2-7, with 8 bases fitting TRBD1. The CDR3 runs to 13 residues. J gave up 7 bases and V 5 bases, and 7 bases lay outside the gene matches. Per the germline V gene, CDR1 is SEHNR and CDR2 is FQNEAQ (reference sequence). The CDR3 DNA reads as TGTGCCAGCAGCCTCAGGGGGCTAGGGGAGCAGTACTTC. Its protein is CASSLRGLGEQYF.

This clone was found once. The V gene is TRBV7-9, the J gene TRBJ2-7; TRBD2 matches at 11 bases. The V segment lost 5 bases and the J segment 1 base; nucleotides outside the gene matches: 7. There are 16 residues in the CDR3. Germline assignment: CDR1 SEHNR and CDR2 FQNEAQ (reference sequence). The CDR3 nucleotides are TGTGCCAGCAGCAAGGGGACTAGCGGACCGTCCTACGAGCAGTACTTC. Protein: CASSKGTSGPSYEQYF.

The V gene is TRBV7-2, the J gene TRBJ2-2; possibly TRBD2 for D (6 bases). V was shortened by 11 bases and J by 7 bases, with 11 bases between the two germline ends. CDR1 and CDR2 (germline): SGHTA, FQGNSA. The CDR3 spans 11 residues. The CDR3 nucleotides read TGTGCCTACTGGAGGGGCGGGGAGCTGTTTTTT. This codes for CAYWRGGELFF.

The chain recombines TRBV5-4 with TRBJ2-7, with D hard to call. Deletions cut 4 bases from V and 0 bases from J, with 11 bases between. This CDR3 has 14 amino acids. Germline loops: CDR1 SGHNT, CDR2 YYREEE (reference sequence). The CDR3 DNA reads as TGTGCCAGCAGCCAGACCCCGACCTCCTACGAGCAGTACTTC. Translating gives CASSQTPTSYEQYF.

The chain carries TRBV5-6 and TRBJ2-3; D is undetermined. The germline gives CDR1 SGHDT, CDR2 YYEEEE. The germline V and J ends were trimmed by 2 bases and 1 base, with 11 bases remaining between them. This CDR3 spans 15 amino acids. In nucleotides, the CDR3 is TGTGCCAGCAGCTTCAACCGCCGGGGCACAGATACGCAGTATTTT. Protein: CASSFNRRGTDTQYF.

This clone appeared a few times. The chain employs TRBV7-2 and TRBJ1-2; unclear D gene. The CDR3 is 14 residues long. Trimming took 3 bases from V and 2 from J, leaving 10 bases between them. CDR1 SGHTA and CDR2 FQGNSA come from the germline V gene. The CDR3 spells CASSLTTENYGYTF. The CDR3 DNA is TGTGCCAGCAGCTTGACGACGGAGAACTATGGCTACACCTTC.

Here the CDR3 DNA reads TGTGCCAGCAGTTTAGGGGGGAGGGCCTACAATGAGCAGTTCTTC. This sequence encodes CASSLGGRAYNEQFF. V gene TRBV28 combines with J gene TRBJ2-1; TRBD2 aligns across 7 bases. With V trimmed by 2 bases and J by 2 bases, 3 bases remained unmatched. This CDR3 comprises 15 residues. Germline V lookup: CDR1 MDHEN, CDR2 SYDVKM. Full variable domain (outside the CDR3, taken from reference TRBV28 and TRBJ2-1): DVKVTQSSRYLVKRTGEKVFLECVQDMDHENMFWYRQDPGLGLRLIYFSYDVKMKEKGDIPEGYSVSREKKERFSLILESASTNQTSMYLCASSLGGRAYNEQFFGPGTRLTVL.

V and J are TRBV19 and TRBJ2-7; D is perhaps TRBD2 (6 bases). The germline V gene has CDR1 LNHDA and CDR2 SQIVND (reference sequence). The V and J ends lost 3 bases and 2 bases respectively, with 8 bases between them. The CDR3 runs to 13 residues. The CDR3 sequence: CASSISGAYEQYF. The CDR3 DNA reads TGTGCCAGTAGTATCTCGGGGGCCTACGAGCAGTACTTC. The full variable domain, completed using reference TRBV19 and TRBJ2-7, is DGGITQSPKYLFRKEGQNVTLSCEQNLNHDAMYWYRQDPGQGLRLIYYSQIVNDFQKGDIAEGYSVSREKKESFPLTVTSAQKNPTAFYLCASSISGAYEQYFGPGTRLTVT.

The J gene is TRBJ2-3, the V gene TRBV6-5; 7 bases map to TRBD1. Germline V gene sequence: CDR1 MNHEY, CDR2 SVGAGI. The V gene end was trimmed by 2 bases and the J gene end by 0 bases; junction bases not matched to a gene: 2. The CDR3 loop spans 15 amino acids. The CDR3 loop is CASSYMTGSTDTQYF. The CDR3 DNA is TGTGCCAGCAGTTACATGACAGGGAGCACAGATACGCAGTATTTT.